This TCR beta chain was obtained from a study of cytomegalovirus exposure and HLA in healthy donors. Overall study findings and caveats: Later analysis showed most CMV-associated TCR beta chains appearing HLA-restricted. Later work associated roughly 17,000 TCR beta sequences with HLA alleles at 0.05 false discovery rate.

V shed 1 base and J shed 6 bases, with 15 bases lying between them. The CDR3 is made up of 15 amino acids. Germline CDR1 is LNHNV and CDR2 is YYDKDF (reference sequence). Comment on this clone: As yet, its antigen is unknown.

60 Vbeta and 13 Jbeta primers were used in PCR. Authors' data handling: In a later analysis, around 10 million of 60 million to 80 million unique beta chains occurred in at least two donors. The protocol was immunoSEQ multiplex PCR, while the TCRdb copy is restricted to in-frame clones and leaves out a portion. V and J calls and clone size are as listed in that table; D and trimming were resolved from the DNA. Of roughly 130,000 clones listed, about 74% are singletons. Sequencing was done on a sample of PBMCs. V gene TRBV15 combines with J gene TRBJ1-2; D unclear. The receptor was derived from a woman aged 50 to 60 in good health and CMV-seropositive. The CDR3 sequence: CATSRGSFNRDGYTF. DNA for the CDR3: TGTGCCACCAGCAGAGGATCCTTTAATCGGGATGGCTACACCTTC.